This TCR beta chain was observed in a study of OX40 agonist ivuxolimab in advanced cancers. Study in general: Across the patients, intravenous ivuxolimab was delivered every 2 weeks at 0.01 to 10 mg/kg. Among those enrolled, mean age was 60 years (range about 23 to 85) and 75% to 85% were male. Whole-study findings and limits: Among expanded peripheral T cells, antigen specificity went undetermined.

Sampled blood was obtained at baseline, cycle 4 day 1, and cycle 7 day 1. The germline gives CDR1 SQVTM, CDR2 ANQGSEA. The CDR3 has 14 amino acids. With V trimmed by 6 bases and J by 6 bases, 14 bases remained unmatched. The table lists this clone with a count of one. Its antigen is unidentified. Measured with immunoSEQ multiplex PCR; TCRdb has only the in-frame clones, and not every one. The table includes around 23,000 clones, 75% to 90% detected once. The sample was CD4+ or CD8+ T cells sorted from blood, taken in a trial of the OX40 agonist ivuxolimab. The chain uses TRBV29-1 and TRBJ2-7, with 7 bases fitting TRBD1. This receptor was identified in an adult with an advanced solid tumor such as melanoma, head and neck, liver or kidney cancer. This CDR3 reads CSVVPQGVLVEQYF. The CDR3 DNA reads as TGCAGCGTCGTCCCGCAGGGGGTACTAGTCGAGCAGTACTTC.